The 22 T cell receptor beta chains in this list originate from one sample, sequenced in a study of Ad26.COV2.S vaccination and SARS-CoV-2 variants. Libraries were prepared by immunoSEQ multiplex PCR; TCRdb keeps only in-frame clonotypes and omits some of them. The sample contains about 680,000 clones, more than 70% of which appear only once. Noted treatment: over 15 received Ad26.COV2.S at low or high dose, single or two shots; about five received placebo; per-sample allocation not given. Repertoires come from day 63 after the first vaccine or placebo injection. The sample was peripheral blood, taken in a trial of Ad26.COV2.S vaccine versus placebo. These receptors all stem from a person aged 18-60 years who received the Ad26.COV2.S COVID-19 vaccine or a placebo.

This clone was seen a single time. J is TRBJ1-5 and V is TRBV3-1 (or the pseudogene TRBV3-2); D is undetermined. This CDR3 is 13 amino acids long. The germline gives CDR1 LGHDT, CDR2 YNNKEL (reference sequence). Trimming cost V 1 base and J 7 bases, with 8 bases left between them. DNA of the CDR3: TGTGCCAGCAGCCAAGTCCGAGGACAGCCCCAGCATTTT. This translates into CASSQVRGQPQHF.

Only one count was recorded for this clone. Other nucleotide sequences in the sample specify the same CDR3. This chain connects TRBV27 to TRBJ1-2; 11 bases align to TRBD1. CDR1 is MNHEY, CDR2 SMNVEV, per germline (reference sequence). Germline trimming cut 0 bases from V and 3 bases from J; bases unmatched to any gene: 9. The CDR3 has 18 residues. The CDR3 bases are TGTGCCAGCAGTTTATCGGGGGACAGGGGGACTTTGGACTATGGCTACACCTTC. Protein product: CASSLSGDRGTLDYGYTF.

Here the CDR3 DNA reads TGTGCCAGCAGCCAAGACGCGAATCAGCCCCAGCATTTT. Translating it yields CASSQDANQPQHF. The chain combines TRBV4-2 with TRBJ1-5; D remains ambiguous. Germline loops: CDR1 LGHNA, CDR2 YNFKEQ. V was cut by 0 bases and J by 4 bases, with 4 bases left in between. This CDR3 is built from 13 residues.

The table lists this clone with a count of one. The chain joins TRBV12-5 to TRBJ2-3; D is undetermined. Trimming shortened V by 5 bases and J by 0 bases, and 9 bases separated the two germline ends. Germline V gene sequence: CDR1 LGHNT, CDR2 FRNRAP. This CDR3 is 14 amino acids long. CDR3 bases: TGTGCTAGTGGTCTCCTACTCAGCACAGATACGCAGTATTTT. It encodes CASGLLLSTDTQYF.

The CDR3 protein is CASSVGLATYNEQFF. CDR3 coding DNA: TGTGCCAGCAGCGTGGGACTAGCGACCTACAATGAGCAGTTCTTC. The chain employs TRBV4-2 and TRBJ2-1; 10 positions match TRBD2. Germline CDR1 is LGHNA and CDR2 is YNFKEQ. With V trimmed by 5 bases and J by 2 bases, 3 bases remained unmatched. The CDR3 length is 15 residues.

This chain uses TRBV6-2 or TRBV6-3 with TRBJ2-7; TRBD2 aligns across 10 bases. The CDR3 has 16 amino acids. V dropped 5 bases and J dropped 0; count of bases not matched to a gene: 7. The germline V gene encodes CDR1 MNHEY and CDR2 SVGEGT. For the CDR3, the DNA is TGTGCCAGCAGTACCTGGACTAGCGGCAGCTCCTACGAGCAGTACTTC. Translated, it gives CASSTWTSGSSYEQYF.

The chain is built from TRBV5-1 and TRBJ1-1; D unresolved. This CDR3 region has 16 residues. Germline lookup yields CDR1 SGHRS and CDR2 YFSETQ. V was shortened by 9 bases and J by 0 bases, with 21 bases between the two germline ends. CDR3 bases: TGCGCCACGGGAGAAAGGTCGCCGGGTATGAACACTGAAGCTTTCTTT. This gives the protein CATGERSPGMNTEAFF.

The sample holds many counts of this clone. Distinct nucleotide sequences in the sample also encode this CDR3. This chain joins TRBV19 and TRBJ2-5, with 7 bases lining up with TRBD2. CDR3 length: 12 amino acids. Per germline, CDR1 LNHDA and CDR2 SQIVND (reference sequence). The V gene end was trimmed by 3 bases and the J gene end by 5 bases; junction bases not matched to a gene: 0. CDR3 sequence reads: CASSIGGETQYF. The DNA for the CDR3 is TGTGCCAGTAGTATCGGGGGGGAGACCCAGTACTTC.

This rearrangement joins TRBV7-2 to TRBJ2-5; no reliable D call. Between the trimmed V and J ends, which lost 0 bases and 5 bases, there was a span of 7 bases. The length of the CDR3 is 13 residues. In germline, CDR1 is SGHTA, CDR2 FQGNSA. In nucleotides, the CDR3 is TGTGCCAGCAGCTTAGCGCTTCTGGAGACCCAGTACTTC. This encodes CASSLALLETQYF.

The genes are TRBV4-3 and TRBJ1-4; tentatively, D is TRBD1 (5 bases). Per the germline V gene, CDR1 is LGHNA and CDR2 is YSLEER. Between the trimmed V and J ends, which lost 0 bases and 8 bases, there was a span of 16 bases. The CDR3 contains 16 residues. The CDR3 reads CASSQDGQGGGEKLFF. In nucleotides, the CDR3 is TGCGCCAGCAGCCAAGATGGTCAGGGCGGGGGGGAAAAACTGTTTTTT.

The CDR3 is CASSQEGAGIQPQHF. The CDR3 nucleotides are TGCGCCAGCAGCCAAGAAGGGGCGGGGATTCAGCCCCAGCATTTT. V and J are TRBV4-1 and TRBJ1-5, with D tentatively TRBD1 (5 bases). The CDR3 has 15 amino acids. From germline, CDR1 is MGHRA and CDR2 YSYEKL. V was pared by 0 bases and J by 6 bases, with 12 bases between.

This chain uses TRBV7-6 with TRBJ1-5; TRBD1 is a possible D gene (6 bases). Deletions cut 1 base from V and 5 bases from J, with 6 bases between. The germline V gene has CDR1 SGHVS and CDR2 FNYEAQ. This CDR3 is built from 13 residues. CDR3 loop: CASSLDRDQPQHF. Here the CDR3 DNA reads TGTGCCAGCAGCTTAGACAGGGATCAGCCCCAGCATTTT.

The chain links TRBV5-4 to TRBJ1-2, with 9 bases matching TRBD1. Trimming took 4 bases from V and 5 from J; bases not matched to a gene: 9. The CDR3 is made up of 15 amino acids. Germline CDR1 SGHNT, CDR2 YYREEE (reference sequence). Here the CDR3 DNA reads TGTGCCAGCAGCGCCCGGGACAGGGATATATATGGCTACACCTTC. Protein product: CASSARDRDIYGYTF.

The rearrangement links TRBV13 to TRBJ1-3; D call uncertain. V was cut by 0 bases and J by 0 bases, with 3 bases left in between. This CDR3 is built from 14 residues. Germline assignment: CDR1 PRHDT and CDR2 FYEKMQ (reference sequence). The CDR3 DNA reads TGTGCCAGCAGCTTAGGGAGCTCTGGAAACACCATATATTTT. It is translated as CASSLGSSGNTIYF.

V gene TRBV5-8 combines with J gene TRBJ2-7, with 8 bases matching TRBD1. The trim removed 4 bases at V and 0 bases at J, leaving 3 bases unmatched. Germline loops: CDR1 SGHTS, CDR2 YDEGEE. The CDR3 contains 14 residues. The CDR3 reads CASSRGQVSYEQYF. DNA for the CDR3: TGTGCCAGCAGCAGGGGACAGGTCTCCTACGAGCAGTACTTC.

This chain joins TRBV19 and TRBJ1-2; D unclear. V lost 3 bases and J 3 bases, leaving 8 bases between the germline ends. Germline CDR1 and CDR2: LNHDA and SQIVND (reference sequence). The length of the CDR3 is 13 residues. CDR3 nucleotides: TGTGCCAGTAGTATCGAGAGGTACTATGGCTACACCTTC. This translates into CASSIERYYGYTF.

The chain recombines TRBV12-3 or TRBV12-4 with TRBJ1-1; 7 bases agree with TRBD1. V trimming: 5 bases; J trimming: 4 bases; junction bases outside the gene matches: 4. The CDR3 runs to 13 residues. The CDR3 region is CASSPQGLTEAFF. CDR3 nucleotides: TGTGCCAGCAGTCCACAGGGGCTCACTGAAGCTTTCTTT.

This clone was observed once. J is TRBJ1-1 and V is TRBV11-2, with D possibly matching TRBD1 (6 bases). Germline V gene lookup returns CDR1 SGHAT and CDR2 FQNNGV. Trimming took off 1 base at V and 0 bases at J, with 12 bases between the two ends. The CDR3 length is 16 residues. As DNA, the CDR3 is TGTGCCAGCAGCTTAGCCCCGACAGGCTTGAACACTGAAGCTTTCTTT. Translated: CASSLAPTGLNTEAFF.

This chain's CDR3 is CASSQTGDYGYTF. The CDR3 DNA follows: TGTGCCAGCAGCCAAACAGGGGACTATGGCTACACCTTC. V is TRBV4-2 and J is TRBJ1-2, with TRBD1 matching 7 bases. Germline CDR1 is LGHNA and CDR2 is YNFKEQ. The CDR3 is 13 residues long. The V and J ends lost 2 bases and 3 bases, in that order; junction bases with no gene match: 0.

The gene calls are TRBV15 and TRBJ2-1; no firm D call. The CDR3 sequence is 16 residues long. With 8 bases removed from V and 5 bases from J, the gap between germline ends came to 22 bases. Per the germline V gene, CDR1 is LNHNV and CDR2 is YYDKDF (reference sequence). The CDR3 DNA sequence: TGTGCCACCCGGCACCACGTGGGCCCCTATGACAATGAGCAGTTCTTC. Protein: CATRHHVGPYDNEQFF.

The genes are TRBV9 and TRBJ1-3, with a tentative D call TRBD1 (5 bases). V was clipped by 0 bases and J by 1 base, with 14 bases between them. The germline V gene has CDR1 SGDLS and CDR2 YYNGEE. The CDR3 sequence is 17 residues long. As DNA, the CDR3 is TGTGCCAGCAGCGTAGCTGACAGCCTTACATCTGGAAACACCATATATTTT. This gives the protein CASSVADSLTSGNTIYF. Together with reference TRBV9 and TRBJ1-3, the CDR3 gives the full variable domain: DSGVTQTPKHLITATGQRVTLRCSPRSGDLSVYWYQQSLDQGLQFLIQYYNGEERAKGNILERFSAQQFPDLHSELNLSSLELGDSALYFCASSVADSLTSGNTIYFGEGSWLTVV.

V is TRBV5-1 and J is TRBJ2-7, with 7 bases aligning to TRBD1. Germline CDR1 SGHRS, CDR2 YFSETQ. There are 21 residues in the CDR3. Trimming cost V 0 bases and J 2 bases; bases outside gene matches: 23. The CDR3 DNA sequence: TGCGCCAGCAGCTTGGGCACACAACGTTACGGGACAGCAACCCGAACCTACGAGCAGTACTTC. It codes for CASSLGTQRYGTATRTYEQYF.